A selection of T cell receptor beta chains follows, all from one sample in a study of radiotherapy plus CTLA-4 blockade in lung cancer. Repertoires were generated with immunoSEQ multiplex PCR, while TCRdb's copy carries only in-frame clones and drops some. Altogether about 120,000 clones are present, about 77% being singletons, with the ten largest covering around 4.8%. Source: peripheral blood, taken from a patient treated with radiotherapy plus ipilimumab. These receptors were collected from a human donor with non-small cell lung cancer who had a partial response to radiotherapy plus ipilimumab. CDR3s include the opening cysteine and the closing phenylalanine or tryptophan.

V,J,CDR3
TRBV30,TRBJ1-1,CAWRGLAGTEAFF
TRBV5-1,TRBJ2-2,CASSDPGLAGIAGELFF
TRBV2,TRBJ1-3,CAKNDRAGGNTIYF
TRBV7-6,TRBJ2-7,CASSPQGSSYEQYF
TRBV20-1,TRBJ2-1,CSASPYNEQFF
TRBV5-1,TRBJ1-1,CASSLQQLNTEAFF
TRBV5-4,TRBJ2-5,CASSLRLAGQETQYF
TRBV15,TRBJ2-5,CATSRRDTSGEETQYF
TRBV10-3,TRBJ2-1,CAISQGLAGLNEQFF
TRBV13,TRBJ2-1,CASSSASGRAYNEQFF
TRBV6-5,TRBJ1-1,CASSAPRGSTEAFF
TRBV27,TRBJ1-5,CASRGPTGGQPQHF
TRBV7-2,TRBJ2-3,CASSLGQGAQYF
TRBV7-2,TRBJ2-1,CASSLVVVVNNEQFF
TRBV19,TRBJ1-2,CASKEVELFNYGYTF